Each of the 8 T cell receptor beta chains below was sequenced from the same sample in a study of T-cell memory formation after mild COVID-19. TCRdb fed the 5' RACE reads into MiXCR, producing one record per CDR3 protein. The data contain about 410,000 distinct CDR3 sequences, 20% to 30% of them singletons. Sequences were obtained from PBMCs or a T cell subset sorted from them (not recorded which). These receptors originate from an adult woman who had mild COVID-19 (a few samples of this study predate the infection). Cell type and time point are not known.

This clonotype has more than one count but fewer than ten. The CDR3 spells CASSPDRADQPQHF. As DNA, the CDR3 is TGCGCCAGCAGTCCCGACAGGGCTGATCAGCCCCAGCATTTT. The chain combines TRBV5-1 with TRBJ1-5; 7 bases agree with TRBD1. From germline, CDR1 is SGHRS and CDR2 YFSETQ. The CDR3 runs to 14 residues. The V and J ends lost 5 bases and 5 bases, in that order; junction bases with no gene match: 7.

This clonotype was recorded once. The chain joins TRBV10-3 to TRBJ1-4; D is unclear. CDR1 ENHRY and CDR2 SYGVKD come from the germline V gene. The CDR3 totals 16 residues. V shed 2 bases and J shed 0 bases, with 10 bases lying between them. The CDR3 spells CAISELGETTNEKLFF. The CDR3 DNA sequence: TGTGCCATCAGTGAGCTCGGAGAAACAACTAATGAAAAACTGTTTTTT.

The rearrangement joins TRBV25-1 to TRBJ2-7, with D perhaps TRBD1 or TRBD2 (5 bases each). CDR1 is MGHDK, CDR2 SYGVNS, per germline. The CDR3 contains 15 residues. Between the trimmed V and J ends, which lost 6 bases and 1 base, there was a span of 16 bases. This CDR3 is CASSRTGTVSYEQYF. The CDR3 nucleotides are TGTGCCAGCAGCCGGACCGGGACGGTATCCTACGAGCAGTACTTC.

This rearrangement joins TRBV4-1 to TRBJ2-3; D is uncertain. Trimming stripped 0 bases from V and 5 bases from J, with 12 bases between. The germline V gene encodes CDR1 MGHRA and CDR2 YSYEKL. This CDR3 is built from 15 residues. The CDR3 DNA reads as TGCGCCAGCAGCCAAGATATACCCCTCGGAGATACGCAGTATTTT. Residues: CASSQDIPLGDTQYF.

The V call is TRBV30, the J call TRBJ2-3; a weak D match, TRBD2 (5 bases). The germline V and J ends were trimmed by 1 base and 0 bases, with 11 bases remaining between them. The CDR3 length is 15 residues. The germline gives CDR1 GTSNPN, CDR2 SVGIG (reference sequence). The CDR3, as DNA: TGTGCCTGGAGTGCACTAGGCGTCAGCACAGATACGCAGTATTTT. Encoded protein: CAWSALGVSTDTQYF.

This clonotype has more than one count but fewer than ten. The chain recombines TRBV10-3 with TRBJ2-2, with D possibly being TRBD1 (6 bases). V was clipped by 6 bases and J by 7 bases, with 12 bases between them. CDR1 and CDR2 from the germline V gene are ENHRY and SYGVKD. The CDR3 loop spans 13 amino acids. The CDR3 sequence: CAISGQQIGELFF. In DNA, the CDR3 is TGTGCCATCAGCGGACAGCAAATCGGGGAGCTGTTTTTT.

J is TRBJ2-4 and V is TRBV7-2; possibly TRBD2 for D (6 bases). Germline CDR1 SGHTA, CDR2 FQGNSA. The V end was cut by 2 bases, the J end by 0 bases, with 11 bases between. This CDR3 region has 16 residues. CDR3 in DNA: TGTGCCAGCAGCTTACCGGGGGAGGTAGCCAAAAACATTCAGTACTTC. Translation gives CASSLPGEVAKNIQYF.

The rearrangement links TRBV5-1 to TRBJ1-4; possible D gene TRBD1, 6 bases. The V gene's germline CDR1 is SGHRS and CDR2 YFSETQ. V was cut by 4 bases and J by 0 bases, with 13 bases left in between. The CDR3 length is 16 residues. CDR3 amino acids: CASSDGGHSTNEKLFF. The DNA of the CDR3 is TGCGCCAGCAGCGATGGGGGGCATTCAACTAATGAAAAACTGTTTTTT.